The present TCR beta chain was sequenced within a study of shared clonotypes between healthy human individuals. The wider study: CD4 naive and memory got three plates each, CD8 naive two, CD8 memory one. Study-level findings and limits: Naive CD4 clonotypes were shared across several donors at 4.5% to 6.5%.

Authors' processing steps: ImmunoSEQ gave junction-only sequences without quality scores, so filtering differed. TCRdb keeps only in-frame clones here, not all; method: immunoSEQ multiplex PCR. V and J calls and clone size come straight from that table; D and trimming were deduced from the DNA. The data contain under 1 million clones, 90% to 97% of them singletons. Naive-designated CD8 cells lacked CD45RO, were positively enriched for CCR7, and omitted terminally differentiated effector memory CD45RA+ cells. All donors were healthy HIV-negative adults lacking recent acute infections or vaccinations. On this clone: Antigen specificity is unknown.

Germline V lookup: CDR1 SGHKS, CDR2 YYEKEE (reference sequence). Losses at the gene ends were 4 bases for V and 3 bases for J; bases not matched to a gene: 13. The CDR3 is 16 amino acids. The chain combines TRBV5-5 with TRBJ2-7; 7 bases align to TRBD1. This sequence originates from a man younger than 40 in good health. Sequenced sample: naive CD8+ T cells sorted from blood. CDR3 amino acids: CASSTPDRVIDYEQYF. Written as DNA, the CDR3 is TGTGCCAGCAGCACCCCAGACAGGGTGATAGACTACGAGCAGTACTTC.